A single sample is the source of the 2 T cell receptor beta chains below, sequenced in a study of cytomegalovirus exposure and HLA in healthy donors. This PCR relied on a set of 60 Vbeta primers and 13 Jbeta primers. TCRdb's copy holds only in-frame clones and misses some; the assay was immunoSEQ multiplex PCR. This table holds roughly 200,000 clones, more than 65% found once. The sequencing sample was made of PBMCs. The source of these receptors is a man aged 18-30 years in good health and CMV-seronegative.

This chain connects TRBV9 to TRBJ2-1; D call uncertain. The germline CDR1 and CDR2 sequences are SGDLS and YYNGEE. CDR3 size: 15 residues. V lost 0 bases and J lost 4, with 11 bases in between. The CDR3 region is CASSVVAGTYNEQFF. In DNA form, the CDR3 reads TGTGCCAGCAGCGTAGTTGCCGGTACTTACAATGAGCAGTTCTTC.

The gene calls are TRBV2 and TRBJ1-4; TRBD1 agrees at 7 bases. The V gene's germline CDR1 is SNHLY and CDR2 FYNNEI. Trimming took 6 bases from V and 3 from J; bases not matched to a gene: 7. The CDR3 has 15 residues. In DNA, the CDR3 is TGTGCCAGCAGGGGCGAGGGGGCACCTAATGAAAAACTGTTTTTT. Protein: CASRGEGAPNEKLFF.